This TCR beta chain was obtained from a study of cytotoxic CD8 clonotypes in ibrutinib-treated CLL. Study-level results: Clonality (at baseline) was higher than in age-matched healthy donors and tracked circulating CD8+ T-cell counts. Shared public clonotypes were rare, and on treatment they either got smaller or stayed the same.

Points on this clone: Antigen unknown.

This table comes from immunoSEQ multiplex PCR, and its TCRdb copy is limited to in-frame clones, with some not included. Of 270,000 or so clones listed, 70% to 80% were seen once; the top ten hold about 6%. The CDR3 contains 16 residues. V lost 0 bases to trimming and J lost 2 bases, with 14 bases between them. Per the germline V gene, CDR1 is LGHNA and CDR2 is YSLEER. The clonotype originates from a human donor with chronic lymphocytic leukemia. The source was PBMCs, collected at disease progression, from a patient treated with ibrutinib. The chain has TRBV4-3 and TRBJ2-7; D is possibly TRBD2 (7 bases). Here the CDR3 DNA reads TGCGCCAGCAGCCAAGAAGATAGGGGGGGAACCTACGAGCAGTACTTC. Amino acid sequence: CASSQEDRGGTYEQYF.